This T cell receptor (beta chain) was sequenced in a study of T-cell memory formation after mild COVID-19. Points from the study as a whole: From day 15 to 85, contracting clones were balanced between CD4 and CD8, whereas later expanders leaned toward CD4+. Clones that contracted clustered mainly in CM and EM if CD4+ and in EMRA if CD8+. Pre-infection memory carried some responding clones, suggesting that cross-reactive memory joined.

The CDR3 length is 15 residues. In germline, CDR1 is SGHRS, CDR2 YFSETQ. V was clipped by 4 bases and J by 2 bases, with 15 bases between them. TCR alpha and TCR beta cDNA libraries with sample barcodes and UMIs came from 5'RACE using constant-segment primers. MiXCR, run by TCRdb on the 5' RACE reads, gives a single entry per CDR3 protein. The sample contains around 410,000 distinct CDR3 sequences, under 25% of which appear only once. A note on this clonotype: The antigen is not known.

The J gene is TRBJ2-5, the V gene TRBV5-1; no reliable D call. Sequencing was carried out using PBMCs or a T cell subset sorted from them (not recorded which). The TCR sequence derives from an adult woman who had mild COVID-19 (a few samples of this study predate the infection). Cell type and time point are not known. CDR3 region: CASSPTLRNQETQYF. CDR3 DNA sequence: TGCGCCAGCAGCCCGACTTTGCGGAATCAAGAGACCCAGTACTTC.